The source of this TCR beta chain is a study of blood T cell repertoires in COVID-19. Study details: The United States, Italy and Spain were the sources of the acute and convalescent COVID-19 samples. The cDNA or gDNA used as material had been derived from T cells, B-cell-depleted T cells, or PBMCs.

Original analysis: Counts of nucleated cells, estimated from reference gene primer amplification, were obtained. The repertoire was sequenced with immunoSEQ multiplex PCR; TCRdb's copy has only in-frame clones and lacks some. The V and J calls and clone size come from that table; D and trimming were worked out from the DNA. The data contain 130,000 or so clones, roughly 91% of them singletons. This clone has only one observation. The CDR3 has 19 amino acids. Germline V lookup: CDR1 SGHAT, CDR2 FQNNGV. With V trimmed by 0 bases and J by 4 bases, 11 bases remained unmatched. The sample consisted of peripheral blood. The chain links TRBV11-2 to TRBJ2-7; 14 nucleotides line up with TRBD2. The origin of this receptor is a human donor in a cohort sampled during active COVID-19. This CDR3 reads CASSLEPRLAGGAGYEQYF. CDR3 nucleotide sequence: TGTGCCAGCAGCTTAGAACCCAGACTAGCGGGAGGGGCCGGGTACGAGCAGTACTTC.